This paragraph reports one T cell receptor beta chain. What it binds is not known. This sample is part of a study of T cell responses to AZD1222 COVID-19 vaccine. Findings of the study overall: Spike-wide coverage was observed for vaccine-associated CD4 TCRs, with dominant responses at 160-218 and 743-854. A mostly white British donor set with more females was recruited, and clonal diversity was possibly underestimated. Nearly half of spike-specific TCRs reportedly target unmutated variant regions. Without day 14 samples, only post-peak T cell repertoires were studied.

The CDR3 loop spans 17 amino acids. Germline V gene data show CDR1 as SGHVS and CDR2 as FNYEAQ. After removal of 1 base from V and 7 bases from J, the junction contained 7 bases not matched to a gene. TCRdb's copy holds only in-frame clones and misses some; the assay was immunoSEQ multiplex PCR. The sample lists approximately 120,000 clones, roughly 87% occurring once. The sequence was obtained from an adult in good health. The chain has TRBV7-6 and TRBJ2-1; 13 bases match TRBD2. The material sequenced was peripheral blood, taken on day 0 of MenACWY control vaccination. CDR3 sequence reads: CASSLGTSGSVRNEQFF. The CDR3 DNA follows: TGTGCCAGCAGCTTAGGGACTAGCGGGAGCGTTAGGAATGAGCAGTTCTTC.